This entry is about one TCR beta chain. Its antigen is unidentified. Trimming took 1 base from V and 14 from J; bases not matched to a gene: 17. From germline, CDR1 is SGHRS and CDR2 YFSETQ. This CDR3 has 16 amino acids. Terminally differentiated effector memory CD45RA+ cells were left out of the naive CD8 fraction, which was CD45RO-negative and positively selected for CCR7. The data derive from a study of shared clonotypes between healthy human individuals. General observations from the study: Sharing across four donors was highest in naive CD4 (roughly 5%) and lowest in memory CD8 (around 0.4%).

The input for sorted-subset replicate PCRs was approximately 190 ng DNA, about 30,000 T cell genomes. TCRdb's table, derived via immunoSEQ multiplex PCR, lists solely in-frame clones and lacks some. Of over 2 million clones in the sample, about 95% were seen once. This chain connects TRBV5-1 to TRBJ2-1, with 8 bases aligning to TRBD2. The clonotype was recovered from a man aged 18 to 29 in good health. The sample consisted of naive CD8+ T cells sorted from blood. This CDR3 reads CASSLLLSGREDFKFF. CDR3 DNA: TGCGCCAGCAGCTTGTTGTTGAGCGGGAGAGAGGATTTTAAGTTCTTC.